Included here is one T cell receptor (beta chain) sequence, with context. It lacks a known antigen. It has no much larger one-base neighbor in the sample; base qualities were not kept. The entry originates in a study of cytomegalovirus exposure and HLA in healthy donors (dated by TCRdb to 2016 to 2017). Study-level background: The 666 repertoires of the first cohort and the 95 to 150 validation repertoires were produced on the same platform, according to a later analysis. The study combined high-throughput TCR immunosequencing, statistical association of individual TCRs with disease status, and machine learning to predict cytomegalovirus infection status. The study was designed to test whether signatures of past pathogen exposure could be identified by cataloging public T cell receptors. Besides the first cohort of approximately 670 subjects, a separate validation cohort made up of 120 or so different subjects was used. The paper's findings and limits, for the study overall: Three of the identified cytomegalovirus-associated TCR beta chains were confirmed in vitro to be specific for cytomegalovirus antigens. A later analysis found that TCRs clustered in the first cohort also tended to co-occur in the 120 validation repertoires, with 94% of cluster scores above 0. Across donors, most TCR sequences were observed very rarely, whereas some public TCRs were present in many individuals. The classifier was reported to diagnose cytomegalovirus status with high specificity and sensitivity in both the original and validation cohorts. A later analysis had no HLA typing for the validation cohort, so co-occurrence there was scored across all 130 or so repertoires. It was suggested by the authors that the approach could potentially be generalized to other disease states and immunological phenotypes. The study listed 150 to 200 TCR beta chains as associated with cytomegalovirus.

Library preparation used the immunoSEQ multiplex PCR assay. The authors processed their data as follows. A statistical classification framework was built to diagnose cytomegalovirus status from the catalog of TCR beta chain sequences. The clones in this table, taken by TCRdb from immuneACCESS, are in-frame only. Not every clone is retained; where verified, under half of the shortfall comes from an unresolved V gene, and the cause of the rest is unknown. Clonal size and the V and J genes are those of that table, whereas D and trimming came from the DNA. In this sample the table shows 140,000 or so clones, 85% to 90% of which occur a single time. Around 9% of the sample comes from the top ten. The donors belonged to the validation cohort of about 130 subjects, which was separate from the approximately 700-subject first cohort. Reading the germline V gene (reference sequence) gives CDR1 SGHKS and CDR2 YYEKEE. Counted from cysteine to phenylalanine, this CDR3 has 14 amino acids. The CDR3 DNA has 42 bases and is translated from base 1. V is reduced by 1 base and J by 5 bases, leaving a spacing of 7 bases between them.

Sample: PBMCs. This sequence was found in a woman younger than 35 in good health and CMV-seropositive. The V gene is TRBV5-5 and the J gene is TRBJ1-6, with the D gene not confidently named. In nucleotide form, the sequence is TGTGCCAGCAGCTTGACAGCAGATAATTCACCCCTCCACTTT. It is translated as CASSLTADNSPLHF.